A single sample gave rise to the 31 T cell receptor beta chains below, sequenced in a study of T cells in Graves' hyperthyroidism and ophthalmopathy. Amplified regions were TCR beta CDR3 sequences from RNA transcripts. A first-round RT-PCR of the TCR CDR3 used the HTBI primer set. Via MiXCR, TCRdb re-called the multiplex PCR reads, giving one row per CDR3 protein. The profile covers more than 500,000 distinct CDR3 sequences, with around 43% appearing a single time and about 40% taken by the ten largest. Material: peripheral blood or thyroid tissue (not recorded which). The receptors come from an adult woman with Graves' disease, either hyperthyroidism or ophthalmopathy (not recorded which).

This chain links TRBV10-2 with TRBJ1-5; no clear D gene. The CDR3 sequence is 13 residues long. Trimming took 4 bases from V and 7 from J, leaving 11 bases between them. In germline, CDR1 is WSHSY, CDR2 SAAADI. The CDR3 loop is CASSVGRFQPQHF. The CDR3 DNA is TGCGCCAGCAGTGTCGGGAGGTTCCAGCCCCAGCATTTT.

CDR3 amino acids: CATSDPIADQETQYF. The CDR3 DNA follows: TGTGCCACCAGTGATCCCATAGCGGACCAAGAGACCCAGTACTTC. V is TRBV24-1 and J is TRBJ2-5; TRBD2 might be the D (6 bases). The V gene lost 3 bases and the J gene lost 0 bases, with 10 bases spanning the gap. This CDR3 has 15 residues. CDR1 and CDR2 (germline): KGHDR, SFDVKD.

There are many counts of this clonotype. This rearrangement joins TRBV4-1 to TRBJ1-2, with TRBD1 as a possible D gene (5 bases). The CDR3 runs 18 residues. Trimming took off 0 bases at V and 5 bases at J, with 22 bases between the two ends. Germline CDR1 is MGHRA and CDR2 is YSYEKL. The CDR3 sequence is CASSQDLALGRSDYGYTF. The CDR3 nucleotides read TGCGCCAGCAGCCAAGATTTGGCCTTGGGACGGTCCGATTATGGCTACACCTTC.

CDR3: CASRMDRDSGANVLTF. The CDR3 DNA reads as TGTGCCAGCAGGATGGACAGGGACTCTGGGGCCAACGTCCTGACTTTC. The chain is built from TRBV2 and TRBJ2-6; the match to TRBD1 covers 8 bases. Germline V gene sequence: CDR1 SNHLY, CDR2 FYNNEI. V dropped 6 bases and J dropped 0; count of bases not matched to a gene: 4. The CDR3 sequence is 16 residues long.

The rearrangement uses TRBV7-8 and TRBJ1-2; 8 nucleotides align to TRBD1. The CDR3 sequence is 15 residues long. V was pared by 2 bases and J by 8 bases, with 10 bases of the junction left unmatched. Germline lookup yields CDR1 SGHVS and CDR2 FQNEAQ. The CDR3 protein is CASSLKRTGQVGYTF. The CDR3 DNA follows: TGTGCCAGCAGCTTAAAGAGGACGGGACAGGTCGGCTACACCTTC.

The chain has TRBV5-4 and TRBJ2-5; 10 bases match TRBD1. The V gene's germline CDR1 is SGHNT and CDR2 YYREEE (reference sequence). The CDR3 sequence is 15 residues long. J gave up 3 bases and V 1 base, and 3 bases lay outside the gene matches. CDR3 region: CASSLPGQGEETQYF. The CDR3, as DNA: TGTGCCAGCAGCTTGCCCGGACAGGGGGAAGAGACCCAGTACTTC. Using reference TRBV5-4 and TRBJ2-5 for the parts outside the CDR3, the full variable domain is ETGVTQSPTHLIKTRGQQVTLRCSSQSGHNTVSWYQQALGQGPQFIFQYYREEENGRGNFPPRFSGLQFPNYSSELNVNALELDDSALYLCASSLPGQGEETQYFGPGTRLLVL.

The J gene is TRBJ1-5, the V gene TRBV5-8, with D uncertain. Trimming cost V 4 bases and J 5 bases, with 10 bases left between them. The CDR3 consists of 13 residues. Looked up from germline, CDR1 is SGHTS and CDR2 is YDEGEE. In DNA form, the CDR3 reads TGTGCCAGCAGCGCCGATAGACATCAGCCCCAGCATTTT. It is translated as CASSADRHQPQHF.

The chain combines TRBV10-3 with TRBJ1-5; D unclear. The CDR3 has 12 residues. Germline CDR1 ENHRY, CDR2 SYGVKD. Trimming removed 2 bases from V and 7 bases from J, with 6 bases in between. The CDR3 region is CAISEVNQPQHF. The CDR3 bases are TGTGCCATCAGTGAGGTCAACCAGCCCCAGCATTTT.

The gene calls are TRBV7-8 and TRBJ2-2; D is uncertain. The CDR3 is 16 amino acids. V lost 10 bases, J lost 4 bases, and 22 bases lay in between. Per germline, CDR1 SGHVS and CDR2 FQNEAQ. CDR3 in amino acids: CATPAQKISSTGELFF. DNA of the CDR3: TGTGCCACCCCGGCACAGAAGATTAGCAGCACCGGGGAGCTGTTTTTT. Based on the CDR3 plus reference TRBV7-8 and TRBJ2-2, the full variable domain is GAGVSQSPRYKVAKRGQDVALRCDPISGHVSLFWYQQALGQGPEFLTYFQNEAQLDKSGLPSDRFFAERPEGSVSTLKIQRTQQEDSAVYLCATPAQKISSTGELFFGEGSRLTVL.

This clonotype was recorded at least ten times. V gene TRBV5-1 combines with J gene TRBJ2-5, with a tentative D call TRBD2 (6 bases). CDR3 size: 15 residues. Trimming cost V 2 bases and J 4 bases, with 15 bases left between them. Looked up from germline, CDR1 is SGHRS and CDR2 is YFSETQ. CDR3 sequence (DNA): TGCGCCAGCAGCTTCTTAAGTCCCGGGGGAGAGACCCAGTACTTC. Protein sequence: CASSFLSPGGETQYF.

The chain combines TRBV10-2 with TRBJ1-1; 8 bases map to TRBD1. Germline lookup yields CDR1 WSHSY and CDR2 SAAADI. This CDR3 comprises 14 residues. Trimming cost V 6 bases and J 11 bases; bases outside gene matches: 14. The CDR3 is CASRDRVGVLDAFF. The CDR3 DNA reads TGCGCCAGCAGGGACAGGGTGGGCGTACTGGATGCTTTCTTT.

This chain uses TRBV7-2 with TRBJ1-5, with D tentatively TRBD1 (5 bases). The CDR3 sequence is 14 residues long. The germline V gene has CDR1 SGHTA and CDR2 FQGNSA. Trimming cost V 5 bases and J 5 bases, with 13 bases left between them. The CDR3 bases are TGTGCCAGCAGCCAAGATCCAGGGCATCAGCCCCAGCATTTT. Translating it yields CASSQDPGHQPQHF.

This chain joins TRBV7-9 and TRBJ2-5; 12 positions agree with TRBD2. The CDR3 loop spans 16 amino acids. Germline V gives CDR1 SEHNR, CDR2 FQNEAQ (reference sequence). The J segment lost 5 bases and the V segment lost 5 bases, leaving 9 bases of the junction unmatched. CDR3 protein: CASSDSSGRAWETQYF. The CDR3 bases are TGTGCCAGCAGCGACTCTAGCGGGAGGGCCTGGGAGACCCAGTACTTC.

The CDR3 protein is CASSSAVHGNQPQHF. The CDR3 region has the DNA TGTGCCAGCAGCTCCGCGGTTCACGGCAATCAGCCCCAGCATTTT. The chain links TRBV5-6 to TRBJ1-5, with D uncertain. Germline V gene sequence: CDR1 SGHDT, CDR2 YYEEEE. V dropped 3 bases and J dropped 2 bases, with 12 bases sitting between them. This CDR3 contains 15 residues.

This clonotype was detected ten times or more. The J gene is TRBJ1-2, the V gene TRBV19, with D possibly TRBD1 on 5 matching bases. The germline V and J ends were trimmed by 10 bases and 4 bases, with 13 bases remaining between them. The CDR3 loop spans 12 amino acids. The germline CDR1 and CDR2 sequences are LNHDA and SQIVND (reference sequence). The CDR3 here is CATSWGFYGYTF. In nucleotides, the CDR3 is TGTGCCACCTCCTGGGGGTTCTATGGCTACACCTTC.

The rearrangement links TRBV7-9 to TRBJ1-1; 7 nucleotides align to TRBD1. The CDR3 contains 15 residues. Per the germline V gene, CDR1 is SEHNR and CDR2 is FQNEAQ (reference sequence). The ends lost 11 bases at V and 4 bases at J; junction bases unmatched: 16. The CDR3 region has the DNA TGTGCCTGGACCCGGGGAGGGGGCGCTTCCACTGAAGCTTTCTTT. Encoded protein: CAWTRGGGASTEAFF. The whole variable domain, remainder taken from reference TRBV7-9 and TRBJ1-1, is DTGVSQNPRHKITKRGQNVTFRCDPISEHNRLYWYRQTLGQGPEFLTYFQNEAQLEKSRLLSDRFSAERPKGSFSTLEIQRTEQGDSAMYLCAWTRGGGASTEAFFGQGTRLTVV.

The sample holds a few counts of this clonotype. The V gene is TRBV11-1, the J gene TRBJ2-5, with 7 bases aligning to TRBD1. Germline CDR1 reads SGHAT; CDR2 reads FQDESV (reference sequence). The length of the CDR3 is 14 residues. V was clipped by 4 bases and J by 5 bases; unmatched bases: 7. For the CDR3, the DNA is TGTGCCAGCAGCTCCCTGGACAGGTTTGAGACCCAGTACTTC. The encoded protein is CASSSLDRFETQYF.

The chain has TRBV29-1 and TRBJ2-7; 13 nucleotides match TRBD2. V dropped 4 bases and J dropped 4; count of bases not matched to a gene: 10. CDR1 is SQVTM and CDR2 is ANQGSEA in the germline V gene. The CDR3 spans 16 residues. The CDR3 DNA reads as TGCAGCGTTGGGACTAGCGGGAGCATTTCGGGTTACGAGCAGTACTTC. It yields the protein CSVGTSGSISGYEQYF.

The CDR3 sequence: CASSLELTGAGRHF. DNA for the CDR3: TGTGCCAGCAGTTTAGAATTGACCGGGGCTGGTAGGCATTTT. The rearrangement links TRBV12-3 or TRBV12-4 to TRBJ1-5; D is perhaps TRBD1 (5 bases). The CDR3 length is 14 residues. V lost 1 base, J lost 15 bases, and 19 bases lay in between.

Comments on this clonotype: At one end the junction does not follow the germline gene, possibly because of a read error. The chain's CDR3 is CTIGPTGTNSPLHF. CDR3 nucleotide sequence: TGTACCATCGGTCCGACAGGGACGAATTCACCCCTCCACTTT. The chain employs TRBV10-3 and TRBJ1-6, with TRBD1 matching over 7 bases. In germline, CDR1 is ENHRY, CDR2 SYGVKD. The CDR3 has 14 residues.

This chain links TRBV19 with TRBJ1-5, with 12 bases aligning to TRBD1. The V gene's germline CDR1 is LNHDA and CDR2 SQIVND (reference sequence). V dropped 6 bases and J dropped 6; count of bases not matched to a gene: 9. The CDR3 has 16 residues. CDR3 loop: CASSLQGTGGSQPQHF. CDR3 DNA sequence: TGTGCCAGTAGCCTACAGGGGACAGGGGGCAGTCAGCCCCAGCATTTT.

The CDR3 nucleotides are TGTGCTAGACTAGCGGGAGTGGCGGAGACCCAGTACTTC. Its protein is CARLAGVAETQYF. V usage is TRBV15 and J usage is TRBJ2-5; 12 nucleotides agree with TRBD2. CDR1 is LNHNV and CDR2 is YYDKDF in the germline V gene (reference sequence). The CDR3 totals 13 residues.

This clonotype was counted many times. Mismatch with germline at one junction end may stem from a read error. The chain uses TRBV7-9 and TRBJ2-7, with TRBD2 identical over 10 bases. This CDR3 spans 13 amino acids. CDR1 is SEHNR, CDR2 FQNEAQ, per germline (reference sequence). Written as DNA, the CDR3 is TGCGCCAGCAGCCCTAGCGGGAGTTACGAGCAGTACTTC. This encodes CASSPSGSYEQYF.

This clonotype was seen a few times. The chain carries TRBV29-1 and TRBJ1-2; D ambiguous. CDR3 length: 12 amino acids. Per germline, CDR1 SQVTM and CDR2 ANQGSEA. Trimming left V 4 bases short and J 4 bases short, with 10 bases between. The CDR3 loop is CSVAGRSYGYTF. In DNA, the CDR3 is TGCAGCGTTGCCGGACGGAGCTATGGCTACACCTTC. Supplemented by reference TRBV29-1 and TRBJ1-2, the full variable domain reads SAVISQKPSRDICQRGTSLTIQCQVDSQVTMMFWYRQQPGQSLTLIATANQGSEATYESGFVIDKFPISRPNLTFSTLTVSNMSPEDSSIYLCSVAGRSYGYTFGSGTRLTVV.

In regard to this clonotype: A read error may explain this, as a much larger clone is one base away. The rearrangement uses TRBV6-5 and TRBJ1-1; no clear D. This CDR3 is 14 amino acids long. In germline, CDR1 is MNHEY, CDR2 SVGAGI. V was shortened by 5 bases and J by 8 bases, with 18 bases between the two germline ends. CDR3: CASSLMLGVGEAFF. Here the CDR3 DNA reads TGTGCCAGCAGTCTTATGTTAGGAGTTGGGGAAGCTTTCTTT.

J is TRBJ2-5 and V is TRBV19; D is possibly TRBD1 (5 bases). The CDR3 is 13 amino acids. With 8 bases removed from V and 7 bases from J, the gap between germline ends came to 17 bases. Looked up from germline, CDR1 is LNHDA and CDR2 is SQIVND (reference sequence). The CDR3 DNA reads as TGTGCCAGTGCGGACAACGCCTGGGGGACCCAGTACTTC. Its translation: CASADNAWGTQYF.

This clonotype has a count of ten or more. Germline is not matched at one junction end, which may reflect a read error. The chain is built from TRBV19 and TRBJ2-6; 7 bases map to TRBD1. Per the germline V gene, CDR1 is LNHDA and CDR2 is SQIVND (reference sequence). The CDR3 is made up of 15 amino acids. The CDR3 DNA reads TGTGCCAGTAGGACAGGGCTATCTGGGGCCAACGTCCCGACTTTC. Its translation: CASRTGLSGANVPTF.

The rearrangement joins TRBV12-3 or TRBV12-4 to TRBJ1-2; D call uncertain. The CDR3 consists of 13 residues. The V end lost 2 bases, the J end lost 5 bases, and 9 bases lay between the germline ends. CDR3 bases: TGTGCCAGCAGTTTAAGACGGACTTATGGCTACACCTTC. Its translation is CASSLRRTYGYTF.

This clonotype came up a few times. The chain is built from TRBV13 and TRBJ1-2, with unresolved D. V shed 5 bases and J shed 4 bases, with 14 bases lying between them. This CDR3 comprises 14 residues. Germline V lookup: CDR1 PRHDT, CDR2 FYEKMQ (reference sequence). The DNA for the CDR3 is TGTGCCAGCAGCCCACGACGTACCCTCTATGGCTACACCTTC. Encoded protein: CASSPRRTLYGYTF.

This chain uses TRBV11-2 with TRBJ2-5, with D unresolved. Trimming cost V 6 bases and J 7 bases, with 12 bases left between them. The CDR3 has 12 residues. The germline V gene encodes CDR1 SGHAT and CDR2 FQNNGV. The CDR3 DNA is TGTGCCAGCAGTTTATACAAGGGGACCCAGTACTTC. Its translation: CASSLYKGTQYF.

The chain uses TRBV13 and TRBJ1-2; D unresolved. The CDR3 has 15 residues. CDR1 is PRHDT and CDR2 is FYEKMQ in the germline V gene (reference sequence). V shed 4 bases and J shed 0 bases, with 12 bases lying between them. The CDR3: CASSSRGDSNYGYTF. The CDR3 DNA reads TGTGCCAGCAGCTCCCGGGGAGACTCTAACTATGGCTACACCTTC.